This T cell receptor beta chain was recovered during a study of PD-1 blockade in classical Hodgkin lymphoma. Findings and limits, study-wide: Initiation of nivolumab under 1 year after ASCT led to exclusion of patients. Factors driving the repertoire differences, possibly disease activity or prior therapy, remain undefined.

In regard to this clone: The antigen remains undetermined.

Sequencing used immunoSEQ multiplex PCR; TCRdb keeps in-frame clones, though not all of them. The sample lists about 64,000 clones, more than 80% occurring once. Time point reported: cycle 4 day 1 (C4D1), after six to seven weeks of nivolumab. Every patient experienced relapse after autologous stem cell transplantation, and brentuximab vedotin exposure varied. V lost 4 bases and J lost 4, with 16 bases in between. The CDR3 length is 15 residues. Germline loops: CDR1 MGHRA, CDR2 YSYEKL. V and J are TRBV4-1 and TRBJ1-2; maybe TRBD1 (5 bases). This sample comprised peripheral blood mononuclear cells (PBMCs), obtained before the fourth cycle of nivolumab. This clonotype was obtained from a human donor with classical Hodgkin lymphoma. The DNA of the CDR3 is TGCGCCAGCAGCCCCTGGGACGCCCACGGCTATGGCTACACCTTC. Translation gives CASSPWDAHGYGYTF.